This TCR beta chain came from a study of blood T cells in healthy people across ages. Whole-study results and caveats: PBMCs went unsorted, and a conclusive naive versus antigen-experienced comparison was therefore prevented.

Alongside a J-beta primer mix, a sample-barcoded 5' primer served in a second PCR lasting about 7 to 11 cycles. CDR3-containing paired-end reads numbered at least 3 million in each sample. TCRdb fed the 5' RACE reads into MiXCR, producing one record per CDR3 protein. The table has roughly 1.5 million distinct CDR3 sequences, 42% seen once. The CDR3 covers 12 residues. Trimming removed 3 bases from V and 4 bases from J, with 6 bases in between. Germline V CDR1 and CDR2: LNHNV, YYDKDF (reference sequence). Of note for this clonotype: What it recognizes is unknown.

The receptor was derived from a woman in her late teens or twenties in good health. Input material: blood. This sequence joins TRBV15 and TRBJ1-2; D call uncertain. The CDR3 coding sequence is TGTGCCACCAGCAGTAACAGCTATGGCTACACCTTC. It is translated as CATSSNSYGYTF.